One and the same sample provided the 32 T cell receptor beta chains below, sequenced in a study of PD-L1 blockade in urothelial cancer. Time point in this sample: pretreatment peripheral blood. The protocol was immunoSEQ multiplex PCR, while the TCRdb copy is restricted to in-frame clones and leaves out a portion. This table holds approximately 56,000 clones, about 85% found once. The specimen was PBMCs, collected around atezolizumab (anti-PD-L1) treatment. These TCRs come from a man in his 70s with urothelial cancer.

The gene calls are TRBV5-4 and TRBJ2-7; 9 nucleotides align to TRBD2. The V gene's germline CDR1 is SGHNT and CDR2 YYREEE (reference sequence). The trim removed 0 bases at V and 5 bases at J, leaving 6 bases unmatched. This CDR3 region has 15 residues. The CDR3 DNA is TGTGCCAGCAGCTTGGCCGTAGCGGGAGTCCACGAGCAGTACTTC. Residues: CASSLAVAGVHEQYF.

The gene calls are TRBV5-4 and TRBJ2-7; 8 bases agree with TRBD1. This CDR3 comprises 14 residues. The V gene's germline CDR1 is SGHNT and CDR2 YYREEE (reference sequence). V lost 3 bases and J lost 3; bases outside the gene matches: 5. The CDR3, as DNA: TGTGCCAGCAGCTCCGGGACAGGAAGCTACGAGCAGTACTTC. It encodes CASSSGTGSYEQYF. The entire variable domain, with the rest obtained from reference TRBV5-4 and TRBJ2-7, is as follows: ETGVTQSPTHLIKTRGQQVTLRCSSQSGHNTVSWYQQALGQGPQFIFQYYREEENGRGNFPPRFSGLQFPNYSSELNVNALELDDSALYLCASSSGTGSYEQYFGPGTRLTVT.

This chain connects TRBV19 to TRBJ2-4; a weak D match, TRBD2 (6 bases). There are 18 residues in the CDR3. Trimming shortened V by 8 bases and J by 2 bases, and 25 bases separated the two germline ends. Germline V gene sequence: CDR1 LNHDA, CDR2 SQIVND (reference sequence). The CDR3: CASGALFGGRPSKNIQYF. The DNA for the CDR3 is TGTGCCAGTGGGGCCTTGTTCGGGGGTCGCCCCTCCAAAAACATTCAGTACTTC.

CDR3 residues: CATHRVSSYEQYF. The CDR3 DNA follows: TGCGCCACCCACAGGGTAAGTTCCTACGAGCAGTACTTC. The chain carries TRBV5-1 and TRBJ2-7, with D perhaps TRBD1 (6 bases). From germline, CDR1 is SGHRS and CDR2 YFSETQ. V was trimmed by 9 bases and J by 1 base, leaving 14 bases between them. This CDR3 is built from 13 residues.

The rearrangement uses TRBV4-1 and TRBJ2-1, with TRBD1 identical over 9 bases. Germline V gene data show CDR1 as MGHRA and CDR2 as YSYEKL. The V gene end was trimmed by 4 bases and the J gene end by 6 bases; junction bases not matched to a gene: 4. CDR3 length equals 14 residues. CDR3 protein: CASSPGTGSNEQFF. CDR3 nucleotide sequence: TGCGCCAGCAGCCCAGGGACAGGGAGCAATGAGCAGTTCTTC.

The chain has TRBV11-2 and TRBJ2-7; D unclear. The ends were cut back, 1 base at V and 8 bases at J, with 6 bases in the middle. CDR1 SGHAT and CDR2 FQNNGV come from the germline V gene. CDR3 length equals 11 residues. In nucleotides, the CDR3 is TGTGCCAGCAGCTTAGGGGCTCAGCAGTACTTC. Translating it yields CASSLGAQQYF. The full variable domain, in which reference TRBV11-2 and TRBJ2-7 provide the parts outside the CDR3, is EAGVAQSPRYKIIEKRQSVAFWCNPISGHATLYWYQQILGQGPKLLIQFQNNGVVDDSQLPKDRFSAERLKGVDSTLKIQPAKLEDSAVYLCASSLGAQQYFGPGTRLTVT.

Only one count was recorded for this clone. V usage is TRBV29-1 and J usage is TRBJ1-2; D is uncertain. V lost 6 bases, J lost 0 bases, and 11 bases lay in between. The V gene's germline CDR1 is SQVTM and CDR2 ANQGSEA. The CDR3 spans 13 residues. For the CDR3, the DNA is TGCAGCGTGAGTCCTCGAGCTAACTATGGCTACACCTTC. This gives the protein CSVSPRANYGYTF.

The sample holds one count of this clone. V and J are TRBV6-5 and TRBJ2-5, with TRBD2 as a possible D gene (5 bases). The length of the CDR3 is 13 residues. CDR1 MNHEY and CDR2 SVGAGI come from the germline V gene. Trimming took off 6 bases at V and 2 bases at J, with 10 bases between the two ends. CDR3 residues: CASRAPGQETQYF. CDR3 in DNA: TGTGCCAGCAGAGCGCCGGGGCAAGAGACCCAGTACTTC.

The V call is TRBV30, the J call TRBJ2-1; maybe TRBD2 (6 bases). Germline V gene sequence: CDR1 GTSNPN, CDR2 SVGIG (reference sequence). V lost 3 bases to trimming and J lost 4 bases, with 10 bases between them. This CDR3 has 13 amino acids. The CDR3 is CAWSLGLYNEQFF. DNA of the CDR3: TGTGCCTGGAGCCTGGGACTTTACAATGAGCAGTTCTTC.

The CDR3 nucleotides read TGTGCCAGCAGTTTCAAGGAGGGGAGGTACGAGCAGTACTTC. Residues: CASSFKEGRYEQYF. The rearrangement uses TRBV28 and TRBJ2-7, with D possibly TRBD2 on 6 matching bases. Deletions cut 3 bases from V and 4 bases from J, with 13 bases between. The CDR3 is 14 amino acids. Germline V gene lookup returns CDR1 MDHEN and CDR2 SYDVKM.

This rearrangement joins TRBV5-1 to TRBJ2-1, with 11 bases identical to TRBD2. This CDR3 region has 14 residues. J was trimmed by 9 bases and V by 4 bases; bases with no gene match: 6. Germline CDR1 is SGHRS and CDR2 is YFSETQ. The CDR3 sequence is CASSPELAGVEQFF. In nucleotides, the CDR3 is TGCGCCAGCAGCCCGGAACTAGCGGGGGTTGAGCAGTTCTTC.

The gene calls are TRBV7-8 and TRBJ2-1, with D possibly being TRBD1 (5 bases). Germline-derived CDR1 and CDR2 are SGHVS and FQNEAQ. Trimming left V 4 bases short and J 8 bases short, with 18 bases between. The CDR3 sequence is 15 residues long. CDR3 DNA sequence: TGTGCCAGCAGCTCCACCGGAACTGCAGGGTATGAGCAGTTCTTC. Protein sequence: CASSSTGTAGYEQFF.

This rearrangement joins TRBV5-1 to TRBJ1-3; 8 positions agree with TRBD1. The J segment lost 4 bases and the V segment lost 0 bases, leaving 6 bases of the junction unmatched. The germline V gene encodes CDR1 SGHRS and CDR2 YFSETQ. The CDR3 totals 16 residues. CDR3 protein: CASSLGAAGGGNTIYF. The CDR3 DNA reads as TGCGCCAGCAGCTTGGGAGCGGCAGGGGGCGGAAACACCATATATTTT.

The rearrangement uses TRBV6-6 and TRBJ1-3, with 7 positions matching TRBD1. Trimming at V came to 6 bases and at J to 1 base, leaving 0 bases not matched to a gene. Per germline, CDR1 MNHNY and CDR2 SVGAGI (reference sequence). CDR3 length: 13 residues. CDR3 DNA: TGTGCCAGCAGGACAGGGTCTGGAAACACCATATATTTT. Its translation: CASRTGSGNTIYF.

The rearrangement uses TRBV11-3 and TRBJ2-1; maybe TRBD2 (6 bases). This CDR3 spans 16 amino acids. Germline-derived CDR1 and CDR2 are SGHNT and YENEEA. Trimming removed 5 bases at V and 8 bases at J, with 22 bases between. The DNA of the CDR3 is TGTGCCAGCAGCCCCCCCGGAGGGCCAAACGGCGATGAGCAGTTCTTC. Protein: CASSPPGGPNGDEQFF.

As DNA, the CDR3 is TGTGCCAGCAGTCCCGCACGGGGTCAGCCCCAGCATTTT. The encoded protein is CASSPARGQPQHF. The chain couples TRBV27 to TRBJ1-5, with no clear D. The CDR3 length is 13 residues. The germline V and J ends were trimmed by 5 bases and 6 bases, with 11 bases remaining between them. CDR1 is MNHEY and CDR2 is SMNVEV in the germline V gene (reference sequence).

V usage is TRBV18 and J usage is TRBJ2-7; 10 bases line up with TRBD1. The CDR3 sequence is 14 residues long. Looked up from germline, CDR1 is KGHSH and CDR2 is LQKENI. After removal of 3 bases from V and 3 bases from J, the junction contained 2 bases not matched to a gene. CDR3 nucleotides: TGTGCCAGCTCACCCGGACAGGGGGTCTACGAGCAGTACTTC. Translation: CASSPGQGVYEQYF.

This sequence joins TRBV19 and TRBJ2-4, with 9 bases aligning to TRBD1. Losses at the gene ends were 5 bases for V and 0 bases for J; bases not matched to a gene: 8. CDR3 length: 17 amino acids. The germline gives CDR1 LNHDA, CDR2 SQIVND (reference sequence). The CDR3 nucleotides read TGTGCCAGTAGTGGCCTGACGGACAGGGGAGCCAAAAACATTCAGTACTTC. It specifies CASSGLTDRGAKNIQYF.

This clone was detected once. The rearrangement links TRBV9 to TRBJ2-7; TRBD2 matches at 7 bases. The CDR3 covers 14 residues. With 0 bases clipped from V and 7 bases from J, the junction kept 7 bases outside the gene matches. The germline V gene has CDR1 SGDLS and CDR2 YYNGEE. CDR3 region: CASSVGGEGMEQYF. DNA of the CDR3: TGTGCCAGCAGCGTAGGAGGGGAGGGAATGGAGCAGTACTTC.

The CDR3 is CASSFSRGLGVDGELFF. The CDR3 region has the DNA TGTGCCAGCAGTTTTTCTCGGGGTCTCGGGGTGGACGGGGAGCTGTTTTTT. The chain is built from TRBV27 and TRBJ2-2; D might be TRBD2 (5 bases). Germline CDR1 is MNHEY and CDR2 is SMNVEV (reference sequence). Trimming took off 3 bases at V and 7 bases at J, with 21 bases between the two ends. The CDR3 extends over 17 amino acids.

The gene calls are TRBV7-9 and TRBJ2-7, with 9 bases aligning to TRBD1. The length of the CDR3 is 16 residues. The germline V gene has CDR1 SEHNR and CDR2 FQNEAQ (reference sequence). Trimming took 5 bases from V and 3 from J; bases not matched to a gene: 11. The CDR3, as DNA: TGTGCCAGCAGCCCTGGACAGGGGCTGAACTTCTACGAGCAGTACTTC. It encodes CASSPGQGLNFYEQYF.

The CDR3 sequence: CASSSGPTSASGRGEQFF. CDR3 nucleotide sequence: TGCGCCAGCAGCTCCGGCCCCACTAGCGCGAGTGGCCGAGGTGAGCAGTTCTTC. This chain connects TRBV5-1 to TRBJ2-1, with 7 bases fitting TRBD2. Germline V gene lookup returns CDR1 SGHRS and CDR2 YFSETQ. Unmatched junction bases numbered 21, after V lost 3 bases and J lost 9 bases. This CDR3 contains 18 residues.

V is TRBV6-1 and J is TRBJ2-7; D gene ambiguous. CDR1 is MNHNS and CDR2 is SASEGT in the germline V gene. The CDR3 runs 15 residues. V lost 1 base and J 3 bases, leaving 13 bases between the germline ends. The CDR3, as DNA: TGTGCCAGCAGTGAAGTTCAAAATTTTAGCTACGAGCAGTACTTC. It translates to CASSEVQNFSYEQYF.

V usage is TRBV15 and J usage is TRBJ1-2, with TRBD1 matching 7 bases. Germline CDR1 is LNHNV and CDR2 is YYDKDF (reference sequence). Losses at the gene ends were 5 bases for V and 6 bases for J; bases not matched to a gene: 6. The CDR3 is made up of 13 amino acids. CDR3 bases: TGTGCCACCAGCCCAGACAGGGTAAATGGCTACACCTTC. Encoded protein: CATSPDRVNGYTF.

The chain has TRBV2 and TRBJ2-1; 12 bases match TRBD2. The CDR3 is 15 residues long. Germline V gene data show CDR1 as SNHLY and CDR2 as FYNNEI. With 2 bases clipped from V and 7 bases from J, the junction kept 3 bases outside the gene matches. In nucleotides, the CDR3 is TGTGCCAGCAGTGAACGGACTAGCGGGATGAATGAGCAGTTCTTC. Translating it yields CASSERTSGMNEQFF.

J is TRBJ2-3 and V is TRBV5-1, with D unclear. In germline, CDR1 is SGHRS, CDR2 YFSETQ. Trimming stripped 6 bases from V and 1 base from J, with 15 bases between. The CDR3 totals 15 residues. The CDR3 sequence is CASTNTGDRTDTQYF. CDR3 DNA sequence: TGCGCCAGCACGAACACTGGAGATCGCACAGATACGCAGTATTTT.

The rearrangement joins TRBV27 to TRBJ1-4; possibly TRBD1 for D (6 bases). The CDR3 sequence is 15 residues long. From germline, CDR1 is MNHEY and CDR2 SMNVEV (reference sequence). Trimming removed 5 bases from V and 0 bases from J, with 10 bases in between. The CDR3 loop reads CASSPAGATNEKLFF. As DNA, the CDR3 is TGTGCCAGCAGTCCGGCAGGGGCAACTAATGAAAAACTGTTTTTT.

V is TRBV6-1 and J is TRBJ2-1; 12 bases align to TRBD1. Trimming cost V 6 bases and J 11 bases; bases outside gene matches: 5. Germline V gives CDR1 MNHNS, CDR2 SASEGT. This CDR3 region has 13 residues. CDR3 residues: CASRGQGAPKQFF. In DNA form, the CDR3 reads TGTGCCAGCAGGGGACAGGGGGCGCCGAAGCAGTTCTTC.

V usage is TRBV5-4 and J usage is TRBJ2-7; 9 bases agree with TRBD2. Germline CDR1 and CDR2: SGHNT and YYREEE (reference sequence). Trimming at V came to 4 bases and at J to 6 bases, leaving 11 bases not matched to a gene. The CDR3 consists of 15 residues. In DNA form, the CDR3 reads TGTGCCAGCAGCATCGATAGCGGGAGCCCCCTCGAGCAGTACTTC. This sequence encodes CASSIDSGSPLEQYF.

Remarks on this clone: Compared with germline, one end of the junction differs, possibly owing to a read error. V gene TRBV9 combines with J gene TRBJ1-1; D not resolved. The CDR3 contains 13 residues. Germline CDR1 SGDLS, CDR2 YYNGEE. The CDR3 region has the DNA TGTGCCAGCAGCGTAGGAGGGAACATTGAAGCTTTCTTT. It is translated as CASSVGGNIEAFF.

This chain links TRBV19 with TRBJ2-7, with a possible D match to TRBD1 (5 bases). This CDR3 region has 14 residues. Germline CDR1 and CDR2: LNHDA and SQIVND (reference sequence). The V and J ends lost 3 bases and 4 bases respectively, with 13 bases between them. This CDR3 is CASSMEGAIYEQYF. In DNA form, the CDR3 reads TGTGCCAGTAGTATGGAAGGGGCGATATACGAGCAGTACTTC.

The V gene is TRBV28, the J gene TRBJ2-1, with TRBD2 identical over 15 bases. The CDR3 has 15 amino acids. Per the germline V gene, CDR1 is MDHEN and CDR2 is SYDVKM. V lost 5 bases to trimming and J lost 9 bases; unmatched junction nucleotides: 5. For the CDR3, the DNA is TGTGCCAGCAGTCCCGGACTAGCGGGAGGGGCTGAGCAGTTCTTC. This gives the protein CASSPGLAGGAEQFF. Together with reference TRBV28 and TRBJ2-1, the CDR3 gives the full variable domain: DVKVTQSSRYLVKRTGEKVFLECVQDMDHENMFWYRQDPGLGLRLIYFSYDVKMKEKGDIPEGYSVSREKKERFSLILESASTNQTSMYLCASSPGLAGGAEQFFGPGTRLTVL.